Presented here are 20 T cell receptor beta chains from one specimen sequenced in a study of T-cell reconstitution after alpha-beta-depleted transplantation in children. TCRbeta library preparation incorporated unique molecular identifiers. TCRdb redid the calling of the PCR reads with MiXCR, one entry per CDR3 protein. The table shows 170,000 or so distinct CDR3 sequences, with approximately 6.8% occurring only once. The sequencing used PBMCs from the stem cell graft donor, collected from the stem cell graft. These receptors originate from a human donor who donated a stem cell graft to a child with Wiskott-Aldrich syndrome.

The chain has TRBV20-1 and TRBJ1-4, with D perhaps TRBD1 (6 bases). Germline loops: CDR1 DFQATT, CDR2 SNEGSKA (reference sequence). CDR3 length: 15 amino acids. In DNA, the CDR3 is TGCAGCGCGTTGGGGGCGACAGAGTTTAATGAAAAACTGTTTTTT. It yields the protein CSALGATEFNEKLFF.

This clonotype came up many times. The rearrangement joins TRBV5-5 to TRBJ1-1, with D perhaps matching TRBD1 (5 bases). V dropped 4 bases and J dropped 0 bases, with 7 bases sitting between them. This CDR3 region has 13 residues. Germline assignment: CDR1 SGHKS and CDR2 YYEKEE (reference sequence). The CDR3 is CASSRGMNTEAFF. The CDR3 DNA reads TGTGCCAGCAGCCGGGGGATGAACACTGAAGCTTTCTTT.

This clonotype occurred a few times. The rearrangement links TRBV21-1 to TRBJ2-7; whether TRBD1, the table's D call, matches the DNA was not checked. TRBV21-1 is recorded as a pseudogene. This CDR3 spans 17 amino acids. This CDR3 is CASSKAPLKLSGNEQYF. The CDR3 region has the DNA TGTGCCAGCAGCAAAGCTCCCTTAAAGTTGTCCGGGAACGAGCAGTACTTC.

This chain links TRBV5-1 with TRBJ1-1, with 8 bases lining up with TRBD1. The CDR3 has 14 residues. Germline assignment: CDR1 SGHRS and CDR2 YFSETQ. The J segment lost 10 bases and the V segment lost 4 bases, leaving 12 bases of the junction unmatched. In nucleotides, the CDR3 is TGCGCCAGCAGCGGGCAGGGGGCCCTAATGGGAGCTTTCTTT. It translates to CASSGQGALMGAFF.

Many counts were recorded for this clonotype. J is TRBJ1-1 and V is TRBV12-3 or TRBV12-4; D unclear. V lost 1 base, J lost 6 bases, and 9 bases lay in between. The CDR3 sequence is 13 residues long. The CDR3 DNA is TGTGCCAGCAGTTTAGTCCGCGGGCCTGAAGCTTTCTTT. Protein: CASSLVRGPEAFF.

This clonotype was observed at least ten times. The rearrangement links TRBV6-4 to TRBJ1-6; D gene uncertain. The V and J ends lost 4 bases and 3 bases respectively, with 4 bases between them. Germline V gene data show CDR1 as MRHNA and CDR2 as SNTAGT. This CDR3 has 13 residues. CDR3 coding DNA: TGTGCCAGCAGTGCCAGCTATAATTCACCCCTCCACTTT. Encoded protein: CASSASYNSPLHF.

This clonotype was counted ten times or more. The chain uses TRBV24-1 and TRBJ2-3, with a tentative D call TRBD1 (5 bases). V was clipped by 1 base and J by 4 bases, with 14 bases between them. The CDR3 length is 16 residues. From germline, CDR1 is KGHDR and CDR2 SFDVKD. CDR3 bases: TGTGCCACCAGTGATTTCGCGCCAGGGAATGCAGATACGCAGTATTTT. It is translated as CATSDFAPGNADTQYF.

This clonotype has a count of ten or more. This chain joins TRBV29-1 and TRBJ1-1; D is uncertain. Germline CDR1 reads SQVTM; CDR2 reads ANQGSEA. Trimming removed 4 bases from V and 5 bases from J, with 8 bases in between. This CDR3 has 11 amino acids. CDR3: CSVVRVTEAFF. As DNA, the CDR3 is TGCAGCGTTGTGCGGGTGACTGAAGCTTTCTTT. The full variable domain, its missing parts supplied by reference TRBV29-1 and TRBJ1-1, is SAVISQKPSRDICQRGTSLTIQCQVDSQVTMMFWYRQQPGQSLTLIATANQGSEATYESGFVIDKFPISRPNLTFSTLTVSNMSPEDSSIYLCSVVRVTEAFFGQGTRLTVV.

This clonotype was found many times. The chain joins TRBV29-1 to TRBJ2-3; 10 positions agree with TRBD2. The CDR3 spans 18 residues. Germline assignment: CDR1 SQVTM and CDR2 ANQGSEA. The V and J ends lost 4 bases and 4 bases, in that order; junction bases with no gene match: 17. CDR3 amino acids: CSVAQTTSLAGDSDTQYF. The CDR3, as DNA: TGCAGCGTTGCCCAAACCACGAGTCTAGCGGGGGATTCAGATACGCAGTATTTT.

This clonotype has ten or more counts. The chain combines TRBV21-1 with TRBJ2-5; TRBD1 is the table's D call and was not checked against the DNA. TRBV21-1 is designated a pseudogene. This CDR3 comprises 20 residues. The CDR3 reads CASSKFRTSGTGGRGETQYF. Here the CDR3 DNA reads TGTGCCAGCAGCAAGTTCCGCACTTCCGGGACAGGGGGCCGGGGGGAGACCCAGTACTTC.

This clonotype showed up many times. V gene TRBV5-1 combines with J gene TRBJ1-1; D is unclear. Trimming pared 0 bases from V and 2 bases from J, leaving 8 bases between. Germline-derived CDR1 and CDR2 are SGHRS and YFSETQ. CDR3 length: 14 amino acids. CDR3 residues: CASSLAGDNTEAFF. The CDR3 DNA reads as TGCGCCAGCAGCTTGGCGGGCGACAACACTGAAGCTTTCTTT.

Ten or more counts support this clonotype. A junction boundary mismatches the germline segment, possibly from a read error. DNA of the CDR3: TGTGCCAGCAGTCTAGCGGGAGGCGGGAATGAGCAGTTCTTC. Amino acid sequence: CASSLAGGGNEQFF. The chain has TRBV12-3 or TRBV12-4 and TRBJ2-1; 11 bases are shared with TRBD2. This CDR3 region has 14 residues.

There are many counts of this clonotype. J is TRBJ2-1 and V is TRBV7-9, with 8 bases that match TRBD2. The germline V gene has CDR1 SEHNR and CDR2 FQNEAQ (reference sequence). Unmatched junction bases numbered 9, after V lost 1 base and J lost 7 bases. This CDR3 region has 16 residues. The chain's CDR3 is CASSLVGAGAGNEQFF. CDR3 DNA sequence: TGTGCCAGCAGCTTAGTGGGAGCGGGAGCGGGTAATGAGCAGTTCTTC.

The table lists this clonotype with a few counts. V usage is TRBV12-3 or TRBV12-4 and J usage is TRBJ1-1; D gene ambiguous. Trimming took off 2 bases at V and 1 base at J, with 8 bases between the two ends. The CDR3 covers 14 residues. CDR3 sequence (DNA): TGTGCCAGCAGTTTATGGGAATCGAACACTGAAGCTTTCTTT. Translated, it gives CASSLWESNTEAFF.

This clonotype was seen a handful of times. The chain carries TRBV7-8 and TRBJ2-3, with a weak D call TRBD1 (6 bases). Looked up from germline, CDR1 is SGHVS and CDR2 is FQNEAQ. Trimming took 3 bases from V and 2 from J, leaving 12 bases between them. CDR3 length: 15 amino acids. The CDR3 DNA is TGTGCCAGCAGCTTTGACAGGTCCTACACAGATACGCAGTATTTT. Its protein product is CASSFDRSYTDTQYF.

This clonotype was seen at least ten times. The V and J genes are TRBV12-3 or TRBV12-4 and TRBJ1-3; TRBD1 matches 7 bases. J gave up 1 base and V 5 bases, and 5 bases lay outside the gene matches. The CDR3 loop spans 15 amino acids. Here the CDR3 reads CASSPGQPSGNTIYF. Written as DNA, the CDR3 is TGTGCCAGCAGTCCGGGACAGCCATCTGGAAACACCATATATTTT.

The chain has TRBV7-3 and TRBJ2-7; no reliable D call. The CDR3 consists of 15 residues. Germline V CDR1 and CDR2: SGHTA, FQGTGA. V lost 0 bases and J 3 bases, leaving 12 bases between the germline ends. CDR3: CASSLTTLGFYEQYF. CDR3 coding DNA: TGTGCCAGCAGCTTAACGACCTTGGGGTTCTACGAGCAGTACTTC.

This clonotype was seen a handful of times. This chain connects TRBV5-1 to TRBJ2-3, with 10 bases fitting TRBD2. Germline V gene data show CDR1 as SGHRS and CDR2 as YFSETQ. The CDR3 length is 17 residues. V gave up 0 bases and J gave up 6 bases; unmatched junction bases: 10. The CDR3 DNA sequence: TGCGCCAGCAGCTTGGAAAGGCTAGCGGGGGTAGCCGATACGCAGTATTTT. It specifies CASSLERLAGVADTQYF.

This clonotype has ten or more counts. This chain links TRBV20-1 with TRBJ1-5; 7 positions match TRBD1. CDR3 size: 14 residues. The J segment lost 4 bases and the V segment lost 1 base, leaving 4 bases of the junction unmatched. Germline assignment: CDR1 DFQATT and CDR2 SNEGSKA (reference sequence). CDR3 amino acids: CSARAGGGNQPQHF. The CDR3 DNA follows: TGCAGTGCTAGAGCAGGGGGAGGGAATCAGCCCCAGCATTTT.

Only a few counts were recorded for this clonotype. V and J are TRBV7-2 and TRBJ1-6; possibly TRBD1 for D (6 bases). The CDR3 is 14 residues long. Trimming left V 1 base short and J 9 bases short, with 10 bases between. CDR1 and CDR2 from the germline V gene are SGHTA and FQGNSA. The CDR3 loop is CASSLVGGPSPLHF. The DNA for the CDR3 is TGTGCCAGCAGCTTAGTAGGGGGTCCTTCACCCCTCCACTTT.